This T cell receptor beta chain derives from a study of T-cell memory formation after mild COVID-19. Study context: The study found TCR clusters largely donor specific.

Germline CDR1 is MNHNS and CDR2 is SASEGT. The V end lost 7 bases, the J end lost 1 base, and 8 bases lay between the germline ends. The CDR3 runs 12 residues. Each CDR3 protein gets one entry after TCRdb re-called the 5' RACE reads with MiXCR. Among under 250,000 distinct CDR3 sequences listed, around 25% were seen once. A few counts support this clonotype. As yet, its antigen is unknown. Points from the study as a whole: Second-wave clones reaching peak frequency on day 37 lacked confirmed SARS-CoV-2 specificity. While clones contracting from day 15 to 85 were balanced between CD4 and CD8, later expanders leaned CD4+. Among contracting clones, CD4+ were mainly CM/EM and CD8+ enriched in EMRA.

The TCR was taken from an adult woman who had mild COVID-19 (a few samples of this study predate the infection). Cell type and time point are not known. The sequenced sample consisted of PBMCs or a T cell subset sorted from them (not recorded which). The chain joins TRBV6-1 to TRBJ2-7; a weak D match, TRBD2 (6 bases). DNA of the CDR3: TGTGCCAGCATTGCGGGGTCCTACGAGCAGTACTTC. Translated: CASIAGSYEQYF.